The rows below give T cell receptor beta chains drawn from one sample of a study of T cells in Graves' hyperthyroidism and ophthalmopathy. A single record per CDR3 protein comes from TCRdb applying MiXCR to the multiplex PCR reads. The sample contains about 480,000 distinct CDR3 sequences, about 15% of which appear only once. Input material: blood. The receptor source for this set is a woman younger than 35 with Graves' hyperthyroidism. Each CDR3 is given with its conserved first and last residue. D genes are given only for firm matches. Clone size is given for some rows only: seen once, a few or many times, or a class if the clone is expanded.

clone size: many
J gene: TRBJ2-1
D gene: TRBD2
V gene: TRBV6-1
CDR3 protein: CASRPGLAGEGYNEQFF
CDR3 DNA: TGTGCCAGCAGACCGGGACTAGCGGGAGAAGGGTACAATGAGCAGTTCTTC

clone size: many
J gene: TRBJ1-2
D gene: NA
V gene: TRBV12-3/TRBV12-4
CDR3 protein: CASSFRQTIYGYTF
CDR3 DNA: TGTGCCAGCAGTTTTAGGCAGACGATCTATGGCTACACCTTC

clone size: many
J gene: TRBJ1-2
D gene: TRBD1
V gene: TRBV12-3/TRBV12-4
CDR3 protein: CASSFGDRSTYTF
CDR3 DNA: TGTGCCAGCAGTTTCGGGGACAGGTCGACCTACACCTTC

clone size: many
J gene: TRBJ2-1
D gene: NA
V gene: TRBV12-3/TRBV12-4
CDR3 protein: CASSDSGRSDLGNEQFF
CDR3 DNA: TGTGCCAGCAGTGACTCCGGGAGATCAGATTTAGGGAATGAGCAGTTCTTC

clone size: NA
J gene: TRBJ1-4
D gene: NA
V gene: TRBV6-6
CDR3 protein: CASSYGAQQNEKLFF
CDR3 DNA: TGTGCCAGCAGTTACGGGGCCCAACAGAATGAAAAACTGTTTTTT

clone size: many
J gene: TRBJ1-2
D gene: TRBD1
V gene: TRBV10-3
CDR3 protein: CAIPGQYYGYTF
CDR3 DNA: TGTGCCATCCCGGGACAGTACTATGGCTACACCTTC

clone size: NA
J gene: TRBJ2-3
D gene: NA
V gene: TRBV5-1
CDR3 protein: CASSLAVNTDTQYF
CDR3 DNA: TGCGCCAGCAGCTTGGCGGTTAACACAGATACGCAGTATTTT

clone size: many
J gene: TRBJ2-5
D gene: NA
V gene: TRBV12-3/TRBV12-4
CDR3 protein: CASSLRHRQETQYF
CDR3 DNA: TGTGCCAGCAGTTTACGTCACAGACAAGAGACCCAGTACTTC

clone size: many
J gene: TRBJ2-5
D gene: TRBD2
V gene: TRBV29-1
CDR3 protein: CSSHGTGTSELQETQYF
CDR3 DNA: TGCAGCTCTCATGGGACCGGGACTAGCGAGTTGCAAGAGACCCAGTACTTC

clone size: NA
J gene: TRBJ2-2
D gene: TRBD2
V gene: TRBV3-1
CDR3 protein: CASGGTIGNTGELFF
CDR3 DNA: TGTGCCAGCGGGGGGACTATCGGGAACACCGGGGAGCTGTTTTTT

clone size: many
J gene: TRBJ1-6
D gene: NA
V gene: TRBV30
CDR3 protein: CAWSVPGEGGGSPLHF
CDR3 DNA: TGTGCCTGGAGTGTTCCCGGGGAGGGAGGAGGATCACCCCTCCACTTT

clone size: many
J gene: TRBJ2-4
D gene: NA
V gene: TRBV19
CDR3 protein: CASRISALAKNIQYF
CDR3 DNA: TGTGCCAGTAGGATCAGCGCCCTAGCCAAAAACATTCAGTACTTC

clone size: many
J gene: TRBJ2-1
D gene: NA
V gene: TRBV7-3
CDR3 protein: CASSPNPTRFASYNEQFF
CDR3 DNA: TGTGCCAGCAGCCCGAACCCGACTAGATTTGCATCCTACAATGAGCAGTTCTTC

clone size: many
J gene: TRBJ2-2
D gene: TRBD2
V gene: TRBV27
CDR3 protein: CASSTSGSGAGELFF
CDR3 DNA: TGTGCCAGCAGTACTAGCGGGAGTGGCGCCGGGGAGCTGTTTTTT

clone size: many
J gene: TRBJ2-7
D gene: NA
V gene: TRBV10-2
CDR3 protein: CASTVTRTAYEQYF
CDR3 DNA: TGCGCCAGCACAGTGACGAGGACGGCCTACGAGCAGTACTTC

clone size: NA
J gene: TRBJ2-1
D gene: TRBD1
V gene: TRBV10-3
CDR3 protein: CAISGTTGTGDSEQFF
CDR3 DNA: TGTGCCATCAGTGGAACCACCGGGACAGGGGATAGTGAGCAGTTCTTC

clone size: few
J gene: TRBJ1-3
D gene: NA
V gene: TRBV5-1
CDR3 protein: CASSLKGISGNTIYF
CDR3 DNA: TGCGCCAGCAGCTTGAAAGGAATCTCTGGAAACACCATATATTTT

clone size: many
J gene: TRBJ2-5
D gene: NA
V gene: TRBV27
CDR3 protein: CASSPIASGPDGETQYF
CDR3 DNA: TGTGCCAGCAGTCCTATTGCGAGCGGCCCTGACGGAGAGACCCAGTACTTC

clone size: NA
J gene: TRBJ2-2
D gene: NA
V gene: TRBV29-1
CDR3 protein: CSVITGAAGELFF
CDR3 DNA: TGCAGCGTCATTACCGGCGCAGCCGGGGAGCTGTTTTTT

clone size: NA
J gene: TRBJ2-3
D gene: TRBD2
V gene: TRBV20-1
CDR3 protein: CSASFGRARYTPDTQYF
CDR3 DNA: TGCAGTGCTAGTTTTGGGAGGGCAAGGTACACACCAGATACGCAGTATTTT

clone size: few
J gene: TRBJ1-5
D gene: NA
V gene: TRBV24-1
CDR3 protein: CATPVQGDQPQHF
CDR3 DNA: TGTGCCACCCCGGTCCAGGGTGACCAGCCCCAGCATTTT

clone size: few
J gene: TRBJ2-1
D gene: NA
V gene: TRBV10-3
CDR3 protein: CAIKGGQLIVNEQFF
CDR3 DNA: TGTGCCATCAAGGGGGGACAGTTGATAGTAAATGAGCAGTTCTTC

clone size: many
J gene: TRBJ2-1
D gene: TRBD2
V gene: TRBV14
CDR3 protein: CASSQDSGSSYNEQFF
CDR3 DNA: TGTGCCAGCAGCCAAGATAGCGGGAGCTCCTACAATGAGCAGTTCTTC

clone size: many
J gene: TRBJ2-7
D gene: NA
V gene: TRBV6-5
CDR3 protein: CASSYSRGYEQYF
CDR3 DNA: TGTGCCAGCAGTTACTCTAGGGGCTACGAGCAGTACTTC

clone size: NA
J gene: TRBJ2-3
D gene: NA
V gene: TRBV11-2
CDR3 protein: CASSFNPAQGTQYF
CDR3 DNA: TGTGCCAGCAGCTTTAATCCGGCGCAGGGTACGCAGTATTTT

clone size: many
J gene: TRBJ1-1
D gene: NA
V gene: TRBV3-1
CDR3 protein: CASRKGGTEAFF
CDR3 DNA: TGTGCCAGCAGGAAGGGTGGCACTGAAGCTTTCTTT

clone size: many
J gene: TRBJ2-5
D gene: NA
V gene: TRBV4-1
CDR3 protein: CASSQNPGQPQETQYF
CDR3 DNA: TGCGCCAGCAGCCAGAACCCGGGTCAACCACAAGAGACCCAGTACTTC

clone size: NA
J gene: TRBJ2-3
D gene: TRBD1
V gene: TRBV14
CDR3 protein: CASGQGITDTQYF
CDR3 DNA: TGTGCCAGCGGACAGGGGATCACAGATACGCAGTATTTT

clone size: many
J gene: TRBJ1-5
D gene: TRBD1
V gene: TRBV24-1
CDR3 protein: CATSDFGDRSNQPQHF
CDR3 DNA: TGTGCCACCAGTGATTTCGGGGACAGGAGCAATCAGCCCCAGCATTTT

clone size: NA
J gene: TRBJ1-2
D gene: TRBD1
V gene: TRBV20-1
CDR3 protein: CSARGTGVGYTF
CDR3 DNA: TGCAGTGCTAGAGGGACAGGGGTAGGCTACACCTTC

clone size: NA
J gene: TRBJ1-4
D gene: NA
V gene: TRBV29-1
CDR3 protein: CSVAAANEKLFF
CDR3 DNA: TGCAGCGTTGCGGCGGCTAATGAAAAACTGTTTTTT

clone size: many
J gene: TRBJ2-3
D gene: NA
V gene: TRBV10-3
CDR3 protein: CAITGESTDTQYF
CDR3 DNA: TGTGCCATCACAGGGGAGAGCACAGATACGCAGTATTTT

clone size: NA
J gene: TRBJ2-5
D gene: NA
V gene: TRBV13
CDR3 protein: CASSPSGAAETQYF
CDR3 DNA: TGTGCCAGCAGCCCTTCAGGGGCGGCGGAGACCCAGTACTTC

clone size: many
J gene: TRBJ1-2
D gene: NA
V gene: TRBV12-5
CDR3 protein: CASVASNGYTF
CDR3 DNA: TGTGCTAGTGTTGCCAGTAATGGCTACACCTTC

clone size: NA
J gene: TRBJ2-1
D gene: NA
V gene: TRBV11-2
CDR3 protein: CASSLGDRPNLF
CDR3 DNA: TGTGCCAGCAGCTTAGGCGACAGGCCAAACCTCTTC

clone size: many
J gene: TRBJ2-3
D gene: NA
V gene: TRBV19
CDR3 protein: CASSDRFLDTQYF
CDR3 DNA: TGTGCCAGTAGCGACAGGTTTTTGGATACGCAGTATTTT

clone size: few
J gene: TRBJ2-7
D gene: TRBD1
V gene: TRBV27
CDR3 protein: CASSLRTGTYEQYF
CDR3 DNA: TGTGCCAGCAGTTTACGGACAGGAACCTACGAGCAGTACTTC

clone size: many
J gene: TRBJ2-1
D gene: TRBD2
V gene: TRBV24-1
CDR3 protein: CATSEGTSGLGEQFF
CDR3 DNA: TGTGCCACCAGTGAGGGGACTAGCGGCCTGGGTGAGCAGTTCTTC

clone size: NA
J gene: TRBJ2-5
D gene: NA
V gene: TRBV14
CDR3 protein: CASSQGVLETQYF
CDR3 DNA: TGTGCCAGCAGCCAAGGGGTTCTGGAGACCCAGTACTTC

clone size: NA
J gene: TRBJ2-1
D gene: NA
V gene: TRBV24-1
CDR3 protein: CATSDLGGDQFF
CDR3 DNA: TGTGCCACCAGTGACCTAGGGGGGGACCAGTTCTTC

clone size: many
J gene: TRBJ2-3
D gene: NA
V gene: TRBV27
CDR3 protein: CASIPVPGLYRTDTQYF
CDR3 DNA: TGTGCCAGCATCCCAGTACCGGGACTCTACCGCACAGATACGCAGTATTTT

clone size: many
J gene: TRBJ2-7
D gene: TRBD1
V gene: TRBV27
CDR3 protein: CASSYRQGATYEQYF
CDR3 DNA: TGTGCCAGCAGTTACCGACAGGGGGCGACTTACGAGCAGTACTTC